Following are 24 T cell receptor beta chains from one sample sequenced in a study of cytomegalovirus exposure and HLA in healthy donors. PCR used 60 Vbeta primers and 13 Jbeta primers. Using immunoSEQ multiplex PCR, the repertoire was profiled, and TCRdb retains in-frame clones only, with some absent. Of tens of thousands of clones listed, roughly 67% are singletons. The specimen was PBMCs. These receptors were taken from a man in his forties or fifties in good health and CMV-seropositive.

This clone was recorded a few times. V gene TRBV11-2 combines with J gene TRBJ1-2; 7 nucleotides line up with TRBD1. The CDR3 runs to 15 residues. CDR1 SGHAT and CDR2 FQNNGV come from the germline V gene. The trim removed 1 base at V and 2 bases at J, leaving 4 bases unmatched. CDR3 amino acids: CASSLGGTVNYGYTF. The CDR3 DNA is TGTGCCAGCAGCTTAGGTGGGACAGTCAACTATGGCTACACCTTC.

The chain links TRBV29-1 to TRBJ2-1, with TRBD2 identical over 13 bases. CDR3 length: 14 amino acids. Unmatched junction bases numbered 5, after V lost 5 bases and J lost 7 bases. Germline CDR1 reads SQVTM; CDR2 reads ANQGSEA. The DNA of the CDR3 is TGCAGCGTTTTGACTAGCGGGGGGAGGAATGAGCAGTTCTTC. It specifies CSVLTSGGRNEQFF.

The J gene is TRBJ2-3, the V gene TRBV19; 8 nucleotides line up with TRBD2. CDR1 is LNHDA and CDR2 is SQIVND in the germline V gene (reference sequence). The CDR3 has 14 residues. V shed 7 bases and J 3 bases; nucleotides not matched to a gene: 6. The CDR3 nucleotides read TGTGCCAGTAAACGGGAGGGCCTTACAGATACGCAGTATTTT. As protein: CASKREGLTDTQYF.

Only a few counts were recorded for this clone. The chain recombines TRBV9 with TRBJ2-5; unclear D gene. CDR3 length: 13 residues. V gave up 4 bases and J gave up 5 bases, with 12 bases separating them. Germline V gives CDR1 SGDLS, CDR2 YYNGEE. CDR3 nucleotides: TGTGCCAGCAGCCCGACACACCTGGAGACCCAGTACTTC. Translating gives CASSPTHLETQYF.

CDR3 in amino acids: CASSFTALNSPLHF. CDR3 nucleotide sequence: TGTGCCAGCAGCTTTACAGCCTTAAATTCACCCCTCCACTTT. This sequence joins TRBV11-2 and TRBJ1-6; D unclear. The CDR3 has 14 residues. In germline, CDR1 is SGHAT, CDR2 FQNNGV. The V gene lost 3 bases and the J gene lost 7 bases, with 10 bases spanning the gap.

The J gene is TRBJ1-3, the V gene TRBV6-1; no clear D gene. Germline CDR1 reads MNHNS; CDR2 reads SASEGT. Trimming took off 1 base at V and 4 bases at J, with 8 bases between the two ends. The CDR3 loop spans 14 amino acids. The CDR3 DNA reads TGTGCCAGCAGTGAAGGGCAGAGGGGAAACACCATATATTTT. Translated: CASSEGQRGNTIYF.

This clone came up once. CDR3 nucleotide sequence: TGTGCCAGCAGCCCCGGCACCAGGGCCTGGAGCTCCTACGAGCAGTACTTC. This gives the protein CASSPGTRAWSSYEQYF. V usage is TRBV28 and J usage is TRBJ2-7, with D tentatively TRBD1 (5 bases). CDR3 length: 17 residues. Germline loops: CDR1 MDHEN, CDR2 SYDVKM. V lost 6 bases and J lost 0, with 21 bases in between.

This chain links TRBV6-5 with TRBJ1-2, with D maybe TRBD1 (6 bases). From germline, CDR1 is MNHEY and CDR2 SVGAGI. The CDR3 covers 14 residues. V dropped 6 bases and J dropped 3 bases, with 14 bases sitting between them. CDR3 sequence reads: CASRPSGTHYGYTF. The CDR3 region has the DNA TGTGCCAGCAGGCCCTCCGGGACACACTATGGCTACACCTTC.

The chain carries TRBV19 and TRBJ1-1; maybe TRBD1 (6 bases). Trimming left V 6 bases short and J 1 base short, with 15 bases between. There are 15 residues in the CDR3. Per the germline V gene, CDR1 is LNHDA and CDR2 is SQIVND (reference sequence). The CDR3 region has the DNA TGTGCCAGTAGCGTTTTGGACAGCCAGAACACTGAAGCTTTCTTT. It yields the protein CASSVLDSQNTEAFF. The full variable domain, in which reference TRBV19 and TRBJ1-1 provide the parts outside the CDR3, is DGGITQSPKYLFRKEGQNVTLSCEQNLNHDAMYWYRQDPGQGLRLIYYSQIVNDFQKGDIAEGYSVSREKKESFPLTVTSAQKNPTAFYLCASSVLDSQNTEAFFGQGTRLTVV.

CDR3 loop: CASITTGGASNYGYTF. The CDR3 DNA reads TGTGCCAGCATCACGACAGGGGGCGCTTCTAACTATGGCTACACCTTC. The chain joins TRBV5-6 to TRBJ1-2, with 10 bases lining up with TRBD1. From germline, CDR1 is SGHDT and CDR2 YYEEEE. J lost 0 bases, V lost 6 bases, and 8 bases had no gene match. This CDR3 comprises 16 residues. Supplemented by reference TRBV5-6 and TRBJ1-2, the full variable domain reads DAGVTQSPTHLIKTRGQQVTLRCSPKSGHDTVSWYQQALGQGPQFIFQYYEEEERQRGNFPDRFSGHQFPNYSSELNVNALLLGDSALYLCASITTGGASNYGYTFGSGTRLTVV.

This clone was picked up one time. The genes are TRBV5-1 and TRBJ2-2, with 11 positions matching TRBD1. This CDR3 is 15 amino acids long. J lost 6 bases, V lost 7 bases, and 8 bases had no gene match. Germline CDR1 is SGHRS and CDR2 is YFSETQ. CDR3 amino acids: CASLPPGQGAGELFF. CDR3 DNA sequence: TGCGCCAGCCTACCACCGGGACAGGGGGCCGGGGAGCTGTTTTTT.

The chain recombines TRBV5-4 with TRBJ1-2; D not resolved. The germline CDR1 and CDR2 sequences are SGHNT and YYREEE (reference sequence). The ends were cut back, 1 base at V and 4 bases at J, with 8 bases in the middle. The CDR3 contains 13 residues. CDR3 in amino acids: CASSLNRVYGYTF. As DNA, the CDR3 is TGTGCCAGCAGCTTGAACCGCGTCTATGGCTACACCTTC. Drawing the rest from reference TRBV5-4 and TRBJ1-2, the complete variable domain is ETGVTQSPTHLIKTRGQQVTLRCSSQSGHNTVSWYQQALGQGPQFIFQYYREEENGRGNFPPRFSGLQFPNYSSELNVNALELDDSALYLCASSLNRVYGYTFGSGTRLTVV.

This rearrangement joins TRBV7-6 to TRBJ2-7; a possible D gene is TRBD1 (5 bases). Trimming shortened V by 0 bases and J by 3 bases, and 9 bases separated the two germline ends. There are 14 residues in the CDR3. Germline loops: CDR1 SGHVS, CDR2 FNYEAQ. CDR3 in amino acids: CASSLAGAGYEQYF. CDR3 nucleotide sequence: TGTGCCAGCAGCTTAGCAGGGGCAGGCTACGAGCAGTACTTC.

Written as DNA, the CDR3 is TGTGCCAGCAGCTTAATCAGAGAGACCCAGTACTTC. Translating gives CASSLIRETQYF. The chain has TRBV13 and TRBJ2-5; D is ambiguous. V was shortened by 2 bases and J by 4 bases, with 5 bases between the two germline ends. Germline lookup yields CDR1 PRHDT and CDR2 FYEKMQ (reference sequence). This CDR3 region has 12 residues.

The chain recombines TRBV7-8 with TRBJ2-7; weak D call: TRBD1 (6 bases). This CDR3 spans 14 amino acids. Germline assignment: CDR1 SGHVS and CDR2 FQNEAQ. Trimming removed 1 base at V and 3 bases at J, with 10 bases between. In DNA, the CDR3 is TGTGCCAGCAGCTTAGAGAGGGGGAACTACGAGCAGTACTTC. Its protein is CASSLERGNYEQYF.

This clone was found a few times. The genes are TRBV9 and TRBJ1-5; 9 nucleotides line up with TRBD1. CDR1 is SGDLS, CDR2 YYNGEE, per germline. V was clipped by 0 bases and J by 6 bases; unmatched bases: 4. The length of the CDR3 is 15 residues. The CDR3 DNA reads as TGTGCCAGCAGCGTAGGTGGGACAGGGAGTCAGCCCCAGCATTTT. This sequence encodes CASSVGGTGSQPQHF.

This chain links TRBV6-1 with TRBJ2-5; tentatively, D is TRBD2 (5 bases). The V end lost 3 bases, the J end lost 5 bases, and 22 bases lay between the germline ends. The germline V gene encodes CDR1 MNHNS and CDR2 SASEGT. This CDR3 region has 17 residues. CDR3 sequence reads: CASSDYKLVGSQETQYF. CDR3 sequence (DNA): TGTGCCAGCAGTGATTACAAACTAGTCGGTTCCCAGGAGACCCAGTACTTC.

This chain joins TRBV11-2 and TRBJ1-3; 8 positions agree with TRBD1. From germline, CDR1 is SGHAT and CDR2 FQNNGV. The CDR3 totals 16 residues. Losses at the gene ends were 1 base for V and 3 bases for J; bases not matched to a gene: 5. CDR3 loop: CASSLVAGGYGNTIYF. CDR3 bases: TGTGCCAGCAGCTTAGTAGCAGGGGGCTATGGAAACACCATATATTTT.

The V and J genes are TRBV7-9 and TRBJ2-1; possibly TRBD2 for D (5 bases). Germline values: CDR1 SEHNR, CDR2 FQNEAQ (reference sequence). CDR3 length: 12 residues. V was cut by 5 bases and J by 8 bases, with 10 bases left in between. CDR3 in DNA: TGTGCCAGCAGCCCGGGGATTGATGAGCAGTTCTTC. Translating it yields CASSPGIDEQFF.

This sequence joins TRBV29-1 and TRBJ2-1; the D is unclear. V lost 4 bases and J 0 bases, leaving 16 bases between the germline ends. The CDR3 consists of 16 residues. Germline V gene lookup returns CDR1 SQVTM and CDR2 ANQGSEA. CDR3 residues: CSVVPSIIDSYNEQFF. In DNA, the CDR3 is TGCAGCGTTGTCCCATCCATCATAGACTCCTACAATGAGCAGTTCTTC.

This clone was seen a single time. The chain is built from TRBV7-2 and TRBJ1-1, with 7 positions matching TRBD1. CDR3 size: 15 residues. J was trimmed by 6 bases and V by 5 bases; bases with no gene match: 12. Germline values: CDR1 SGHTA, CDR2 FQGNSA. The CDR3 reads CASSPQGVAGSEAFF. CDR3 nucleotides: TGTGCCAGCAGCCCTCAGGGGGTGGCGGGCTCTGAAGCTTTCTTT.

This clone was detected a few times. The genes are TRBV5-6 and TRBJ2-1, with 9 bases lining up with TRBD2. The germline V gene has CDR1 SGHDT and CDR2 YYEEEE. The CDR3 runs 17 residues. Germline trimming cut 2 bases from V and 9 bases from J; bases unmatched to any gene: 15. The CDR3 sequence: CASSFQLASGVFREQFF. The CDR3 DNA is TGTGCCAGCAGCTTTCAGTTAGCTAGCGGGGTATTTCGTGAGCAGTTCTTC.

V and J are TRBV5-6 and TRBJ1-5, with D tentatively TRBD1 (5 bases). Germline values: CDR1 SGHDT, CDR2 YYEEEE. The CDR3 totals 14 residues. Trimming pared 4 bases from V and 0 bases from J, leaving 8 bases between. This chain's CDR3 is CASSRQFSNQPQHF. The CDR3 nucleotides are TGTGCCAGCAGCCGACAGTTTAGCAATCAGCCCCAGCATTTT.

This clone was counted only a few times. This rearrangement joins TRBV7-9 to TRBJ1-4; 9 bases agree with TRBD1. V shed 5 bases, J shed 7 bases, and the junction held 8 bases outside the gene matches. The CDR3 has 15 amino acids. Germline lookup yields CDR1 SEHNR and CDR2 FQNEAQ (reference sequence). In nucleotides, the CDR3 is TGTGCCAGCAGCGTAGGTGGACAGGGGTTTGAAAAACTGTTTTTT. Translation gives CASSVGGQGFEKLFF.